What follows are 10 T cell receptor beta chains derived from one specimen sequenced in a study of identical twins. MiXCR was run by TCRdb on the 5' RACE reads, yielding one entry per CDR3 protein. The table lists 450,000 to 500,000 distinct CDR3 sequences, 13% to 15% of them singletons, with more than 0.8% in the top ten. These data were also reused for a study on yellow fever vaccine responses in identical twins.

The sample consisted of CD4+ T cells sorted from blood. These receptors were obtained from a woman aged 18-29 years in good health.

This clonotype was seen a handful of times. V and J are TRBV7-8 and TRBJ1-1; no firm D call. The CDR3 runs 13 residues. Deletions cut 7 bases from V and 4 bases from J, with 13 bases between. The germline CDR1 and CDR2 sequences are SGHVS and FQNEAQ. Here the CDR3 reads CASNTVRGTEAFF. In DNA, the CDR3 is TGTGCCAGCAACACTGTCCGGGGCACTGAAGCTTTCTTT.

The rearrangement uses TRBV10-3 and TRBJ2-7; 7 bases agree with TRBD1. CDR3 length equals 15 residues. Germline CDR1 reads ENHRY; CDR2 reads SYGVKD. The trim removed 5 bases at V and 2 bases at J, leaving 9 bases unmatched. CDR3 sequence: CAISPEGQGAYEQYF. DNA of the CDR3: TGTGCCATCAGTCCCGAGGGGCAGGGGGCCTACGAGCAGTACTTC.

This clonotype was found many times. The chain employs TRBV2 and TRBJ2-2; D perhaps matches TRBD2 (6 bases). The CDR3 runs to 16 residues. Trimming took off 6 bases at V and 0 bases at J, with 14 bases between the two ends. From germline, CDR1 is SNHLY and CDR2 FYNNEI. This chain's CDR3 is CASRLTGTSNTGELFF. DNA of the CDR3: TGTGCCAGCAGACTTACCGGGACTTCGAACACCGGGGAGCTGTTTTTT.

This clonotype occurred many times. This chain uses TRBV5-1 with TRBJ2-5; TRBD2 matches at 8 bases. The CDR3 contains 13 residues. The V segment lost 5 bases and the J segment 3 bases; nucleotides outside the gene matches: 3. CDR1 is SGHRS and CDR2 is YFSETQ in the germline V gene. CDR3 loop: CASRVGGEETQYF. Written as DNA, the CDR3 is TGCGCCAGCAGAGTCGGGGGGGAAGAGACCCAGTACTTC.

Concerning this clonotype: A read error may produce the germline difference seen at one junction end. CDR3 residues: CASSPKAGSNNGELFF. In nucleotides, the CDR3 is TGTGCCAGCAGCCCAAAGGCCGGGAGTAACAACGGGGAGCTGTTTTTT. The chain uses TRBV5-5 and TRBJ2-2, with D maybe TRBD2 (6 bases). The CDR3 extends over 16 amino acids. Per germline, CDR1 SGHKS and CDR2 YYEKEE (reference sequence).

This clonotype was detected ten times or more. Germline and junction disagree at one end, which may indicate a read error. V is TRBV5-1 and J is TRBJ2-2, with TRBD2 as a possible D gene (5 bases). Germline loops: CDR1 SGHRS, CDR2 YFSETQ. The CDR3 is made up of 14 amino acids. CDR3 sequence (DNA): TGTGCTAGCAGCTTAGATGGTAACACCGGGGAGCTGTTTTTT. It encodes CASSLDGNTGELFF. Full variable domain (missing parts from reference TRBV5-1 and TRBJ2-2): KAGVTQTPRYLIKTRGQQVTLSCSPISGHRSVSWYQQTPGQGLQFLFEYFSETQRNKGNFPGRFSGRQFSNSRSEMNVSTLELGDSALYLCASSLDGNTGELFFGEGSRLTVL.

The chain is built from TRBV20-1 and TRBJ2-1; TRBD1 aligns across 9 bases. J lost 8 bases, V lost 6 bases, and 14 bases had no gene match. The CDR3 runs to 15 residues. Germline V gene lookup returns CDR1 DFQATT and CDR2 SNEGSKA (reference sequence). The CDR3: CSAISPGTGLDEQFF. The CDR3 region has the DNA TGCAGTGCCATAAGCCCCGGGACAGGGCTAGATGAGCAGTTCTTC.

This clonotype has more than one count but fewer than ten. The chain is built from TRBV25-1 and TRBJ2-1, with 14 bases fitting TRBD2. The CDR3 loop spans 17 amino acids. In germline, CDR1 is MGHDK, CDR2 SYGVNS. V lost 2 bases to trimming and J lost 8 bases; unmatched junction nucleotides: 8. The CDR3: CASSESKGLAGADEQFF. The CDR3 DNA follows: TGTGCCAGCAGTGAAAGTAAGGGACTAGCGGGAGCCGATGAGCAGTTCTTC.

This sequence joins TRBV20-1 and TRBJ2-7; 14 bases match TRBD2. CDR1 DFQATT and CDR2 SNEGSKA come from the germline V gene (reference sequence). V was pared by 7 bases and J by 6 bases, with 14 bases of the junction left unmatched. The CDR3 length is 16 residues. DNA for the CDR3: TGCAGTGTTCCGACTAGCGGGAGGGCTACCTCGGGCGAGCAGTACTTC. This gives the protein CSVPTSGRATSGEQYF.

V and J are TRBV19 and TRBJ1-1, with 7 bases matching TRBD1. The J segment lost 1 base and the V segment lost 7 bases, leaving 9 bases of the junction unmatched. This CDR3 contains 15 residues. In germline, CDR1 is LNHDA, CDR2 SQIVND (reference sequence). CDR3 sequence reads: CASTDPGQKNTEAFF. DNA of the CDR3: TGTGCCAGTACCGATCCGGGACAGAAGAACACTGAAGCTTTCTTT.